The T cell receptor (beta chain) under discussion was sequenced for a study of blood T cell repertoires in COVID-19 (dated by TCRdb to about 2020). Background for the entire study: Samples from collaborators originated in the United States, Italy and Spain and spanned both the acute and convalescent phases of COVID-19. The samples were drawn from two sources: the first 160 participants of the ongoing ImmuneRACE study, and over 1,000 subjects contributed by 6 global collaborators. The sample metadata nearly always contained a de-identified subject ID, COVID-19 status, age in years and sex. Where available, HLA class I and class II types were obtained from metadata supplied by the sample provider rather than from assay-based typing. Subjects who had been exposed to COVID-19, were actively infected with it, or had recovered from it provided the deeply sampled blood TCRbeta repertoires that made up the dataset. The prospective study material was composed of cDNA or gDNA derived from T cells, B-cell-depleted T cells, or PBMCs. The repertoires were released in a freely available public database meant as a resource for research on the immune response to SARS-CoV-2. Results the study describes overall, beyond this receptor: The quantity of clinical and demographic metadata differed by source and by participant and was supplied without curation.

Germline trimming amounts to 5 bases on V and 1 base on J, with 4 as the count of junction bases outside the gene matches. The germline V gene (reference sequence) supplies CDR1 SEHNR and CDR2 FQNEAQ. Measured from the cysteine to the phenylalanine, the CDR3 is 15 residues long. Only the CDR3 portion is preserved as DNA: 45 bases, with reading frame beginning at the first base. Participants in the prospective study were aged roughly 18 to 100 years, lived in 20 to 30 United States geographic areas, and enrolled through a virtual design. To assign participants to cohorts, the prospective study relied on clinical history that participants themselves reported in a screening survey and a study questionnaire. In the prospective study, whole blood, serum and a nasopharyngeal or oropharyngeal swab were collected from each participant by mobile phlebotomists. Additional blood draws and questionnaires over an approximately 2-month period could optionally be provided by prospective study participants. Prospective study blood samples were shipped either frozen or at room temperature before DNA extraction.

TCRbeta CDR3 regions were amplified from genomic DNA using the immunoSEQ Assay, a bias-controlled multiplex PCR. Under the source paper's analysis protocol: The number of nucleated cells in each sample was estimated by amplification of reference gene primers within the assay. To quantify the absolute abundance of each unique TCRbeta CDR3 rearrangement, sequence reads were collapsed and filtered. For each sample, productive Simpson clonality was calculated as the square root of Simpson's diversity index across productive rearrangements. This is the immuneACCESS table as TCRdb keeps it, with only in-frame sequences that have V and J called. A part of the clones is gone; compared with another copy, unresolved V genes explain less than half, and the rest is unexplained. V and J calls and clone size are as listed in that table; D and trimming were resolved from the DNA. For this sample there are roughly 250,000 clones; roughly 86% appear just once. The ten largest clonotypes hold around 3% of the sample.

With regard to this clone: Its antigen specificity is not known. There are no base qualities to consult, and no much larger clone falls within one base.

Sequenced input: PBMCs or T cells enriched from blood (not recorded which). The V and J genes are TRBV7-9 and TRBJ2-3; a stretch of 9 junction bases matches TRBD1. This TCR derives from a woman in her 40s with acute COVID-19. The bases are TGTGCCAGCAGCCGCCGGGACAGGGGCACAGATACGCAGTATTTT. It translates to CASSRRDRGTDTQYF.